This T cell receptor (beta chain) was sequenced during a study of spatial heterogeneity in lung cancer. Study summary: Each time, sequencing found more beta-chain sequences than alpha-chain sequences. More than nine raw reads, on average, carried each unique TCR and UMI combination. Study-wide results and limits: TCRs found ubiquitously expanded in tumor appeared in blood more at resection than at follow-up.

Regarding this clonotype: Its antigen remains unknown.

Time point indicated: sample taken at primary tumor resection. Whole RNA obtained from tumor, nontumor lung or frozen PBMC underwent sequencing without sorting. The CDR3 spans 13 residues. V lost 5 bases and J 1 base, leaving 7 bases between the germline ends. Germline-derived CDR1 and CDR2 are KGHDR and SFDVKD. In TCRdb, the 5' RACE reads were re-called with MiXCR into one record per CDR3 protein. The sample shows some 40,000 distinct CDR3 sequences, less than 5.5% of them seen only once. The receptor's source is a female donor with early-stage non-small cell lung cancer. This sequence joins TRBV24-1 and TRBJ1-2; D is unresolved. This material consisted of PBMCs, taken at surgery. Written as DNA, the CDR3 is TGTGCCACCAGTGCTGGGAATAACTATGGCTACACCTTC. It encodes CATSAGNNYGYTF.